The 5 T cell receptor beta chains below all came from one sample that was sequenced in a study of blood T cell repertoires in COVID-19. Produced via immunoSEQ multiplex PCR; TCRdb's table is partial and in-frame only. The sample contains almost 55,000 clones, approximately 84% of which appear only once. Sequences were obtained from peripheral blood. The receptors originated from a human donor in a cohort sampled during active COVID-19.

V is TRBV18 and J is TRBJ2-7; 8 bases are a match to TRBD1. Germline V gives CDR1 KGHSH, CDR2 LQKENI. CDR3 length equals 17 residues. The junction had 12 bases not matched to a gene; V was cut back by 2 bases and J by 3 bases. The chain's CDR3 is CASSPYSRDRRGYEQYF. CDR3 coding DNA: TGTGCCAGCTCACCATATTCCCGGGACAGGAGGGGCTACGAGCAGTACTTC.

This chain joins TRBV28 and TRBJ1-4; 10 bases line up with TRBD1. Germline CDR1 MDHEN, CDR2 SYDVKM. J was trimmed by 8 bases and V by 5 bases; bases with no gene match: 8. This CDR3 has 15 residues. CDR3 protein: CASSGSGQGKEKLFF. The CDR3 DNA reads TGTGCCAGCAGTGGCTCGGGACAGGGGAAGGAAAAACTGTTTTTT.

In this sample, this clone turned up once. The chain carries TRBV18 and TRBJ2-3; D is ambiguous. Trimming removed 6 bases from V and 3 bases from J, with 7 bases in between. Looked up from germline, CDR1 is KGHSH and CDR2 is LQKENI. The CDR3 is made up of 12 amino acids. The CDR3 nucleotides are TGTGCCAGCTCCCACGGGACAGATACGCAGTATTTT. This translates into CASSHGTDTQYF.

In nucleotides, the CDR3 is TGTGCCAGCAGCTTAAGACAGGGCGCCTACGAGCAGTACTTC. This codes for CASSLRQGAYEQYF. V usage is TRBV7-9 and J usage is TRBJ2-7; 7 bases match TRBD1. Germline CDR1 and CDR2: SEHNR and FQNEAQ (reference sequence). The CDR3 spans 14 residues. The trim removed 2 bases at V and 2 bases at J, leaving 3 bases unmatched.

The chain employs TRBV19 and TRBJ1-5; 7 bases map to TRBD1. This CDR3 is 17 amino acids long. Germline-derived CDR1 and CDR2 are LNHDA and SQIVND (reference sequence). V lost 5 bases and J lost 0; bases outside the gene matches: 10. The CDR3 protein is CASSHPTGSGSNQPQHF. CDR3 bases: TGTGCCAGTAGTCATCCGACAGGGAGTGGTAGCAATCAGCCCCAGCATTTT.